The rows below give T cell receptor beta chains drawn from one sample of a study of T-cell reconstitution after alpha-beta-depleted transplantation in children. TCRdb independently ran MiXCR on the PCR reads; one entry per CDR3 protein. The sample contains some 550,000 distinct CDR3 sequences, about 16% of which appear only once. The input for sequencing was PBMCs from the stem cell graft donor, taken from the stem cell graft. Receptors originate from a human donor who donated a stem cell graft to a child with acute lymphoblastic leukemia. Each CDR3 is given with its conserved first and last residue. D genes are given only for firm matches. Clone size is stated in some rows and not others, as once, few, many or a class when expanded.

abundance: NA; j_gene: TRBJ2-1; v_gene: TRBV5-6; d_gene: NA; CDR3nt: TGTGCCAGCAGCTCTCTCCCCTTAGCGCTCGCTAACAATGAGCAGTTCTTC; CDR3aa: CASSSLPLALANNEQFF
abundance: few; j_gene: TRBJ2-4; v_gene: TRBV4-1; d_gene: NA; CDR3nt: TGCGCCAGCAGCCAAGAAGCATTTGGGGGGGCCAAAAACATTCAGTACTTC; CDR3aa: CASSQEAFGGAKNIQYF
abundance: NA; j_gene: TRBJ2-3; v_gene: TRBV27; d_gene: NA; CDR3nt: TGTGCCAGCAGTCAACAGATAGACCCCCCAGATACGCAGTATTTT; CDR3aa: CASSQQIDPPDTQYF
abundance: NA; j_gene: TRBJ1-5; v_gene: TRBV4-1; d_gene: NA; CDR3nt: TGCGCCAGCAGCCCTTCCCGTCCGGTCTATAGCAATCAGCCCCAGCATTTT; CDR3aa: CASSPSRPVYSNQPQHF
abundance: few; j_gene: TRBJ2-5; v_gene: TRBV4-2; d_gene: NA; CDR3nt: TGTGCCAGCAGCCAAGCGCCACAGCCAGAGACCCAGTACTTC; CDR3aa: CASSQAPQPETQYF
abundance: NA; j_gene: TRBJ2-3; v_gene: TRBV5-5; d_gene: NA; CDR3nt: TGTGCCAGCAGCTTGGGGGACGCTTGGGATACGCAGTATTTT; CDR3aa: CASSLGDAWDTQYF
abundance: many; j_gene: TRBJ2-7; v_gene: TRBV27; d_gene: TRBD2; CDR3nt: TGTGCCAGCAGCTTAAGCGGGGACTACGAGCAGTACTTC; CDR3aa: CASSLSGDYEQYF
abundance: NA; j_gene: TRBJ2-4; v_gene: TRBV15; d_gene: NA; CDR3nt: TGTGCCACCAGCAGAGATTTCGGGGGGCGAGCCAAAAACATTCAGTACTTC; CDR3aa: CATSRDFGGRAKNIQYF
abundance: NA; j_gene: TRBJ2-2; v_gene: TRBV20-1; d_gene: TRBD2; CDR3nt: TGCAGTGCTAGATCTGCGGGAGGGCCTATCACCGGGGAGCTGTTTTTT; CDR3aa: CSARSAGGPITGELFF
abundance: NA; j_gene: TRBJ1-1; v_gene: TRBV7-9; d_gene: NA; CDR3nt: TGTGCCAGCAGCTCGGGGGCTAGTGCTGAAGCTTTCTTT; CDR3aa: CASSSGASAEAFF